Listed below are T cell receptor beta chains from one sample, sequenced in a study of cytomegalovirus exposure and HLA in healthy donors. Assay used: immunoSEQ multiplex PCR; TCRdb lists only in-frame clones, some missing. In the table there are approximately 200,000 clones, 85% to 90% of which are singletons. The sequenced sample was PBMCs. Receptors were obtained from a human donor in good health. Both conserved end residues are part of each CDR3. The D gene is left open where the match is weak. Rows may omit the clone size; those that give it use once, few, many or a size class.

.	13	TRBV7-2	TRBJ2-5	.	TGTGCCAGCAGCTTAGTCGGTCCGGAGACCCAGTACTTC	CASSLVGPETQYF
TRBD1	17	TRBV30	TRBJ1-5	.	TGTGCCTGGAGCCGGGACAGGGTGTCGAGAAGCAATCAGCCCCAGCATTTT	CAWSRDRVSRSNQPQHF
.	12	TRBV7-9	TRBJ1-1	.	TGTGCCAGCAGAGATAGGGAGGCTGAAGCTTTCTTT	CASRDREAEAFF
.	15	TRBV6-5	TRBJ1-2	.	TGTGCCAGCCACATGGGGGGTTTAACGGCATATGGCTACACCTTC	CASHMGGLTAYGYTF
TRBD2	17	TRBV10-1	TRBJ2-1	.	TGCGCCAGCAGTGAGGAAATCCCGGCTAGCGGCTACAATGAGCAGTTCTTC	CASSEEIPASGYNEQFF
.	16	TRBV27	TRBJ1-1	.	TGTGCCAGCAGTTTATATTTTGGGGGCCGGAACACTGAAGCTTTCTTT	CASSLYFGGRNTEAFF
TRBD1	13	TRBV10-3	TRBJ2-1	few	TGTGCCATCAGAGGGGGCGGGTACAATGAGCAGTTCTTC	CAIRGGGYNEQFF
.	20	TRBV5-1	TRBJ2-2	.	TGCGCCAGCAGCCCCCTGGGCCAGGGGCTCGCGACCCAGAACACCGGGGAGCTGTTTTTT	CASSPLGQGLATQNTGELFF
TRBD2	17	TRBV7-8	TRBJ2-7	.	TGTGCCAGCAGCTTACGTGGTGGGACTAGCGGGACCTACGAGCAGTACTTC	CASSLRGGTSGTYEQYF
.	18	TRBV4-1	TRBJ2-1	.	TGCGCCAGCAGCATACAAATGGGGGCCGACAGACCCTACAATGAGCAGTTCTTC	CASSIQMGADRPYNEQFF
TRBD2	16	TRBV30	TRBJ2-1	.	TGTGCCTGGAGAGGGGAACTAGCGGGAGGGCCGGGTGAGCAGTTCTTC	CAWRGELAGGPGEQFF
TRBD1	13	TRBV27	TRBJ1-2	.	TGTGCCAGCAGCCTCGGGACAGGGGGCGTCTACACCTTC	CASSLGTGGVYTF
TRBD2	16	TRBV27	TRBJ2-1	.	TGTGCCAGCAGTTCCCCGAGTAGCGGGAGCGGATCTGAGCAGTTCTTC	CASSSPSSGSGSEQFF
.	16	TRBV9	TRBJ1-3	once	TGTGCCAGCAGCCCCTCTGACAGGAGCTCTGGAAACACCATATATTTT	CASSPSDRSSGNTIYF
.	13	TRBV13	TRBJ1-2	.	TGTGCCAGCAGCCTAAGGACAGTTGATGGCTACACCTTC	CASSLRTVDGYTF
TRBD2	14	TRBV5-6	TRBJ2-5	few	TGTGCCAGCACCGGACTAGAGTCTCTGGGGACCCAGTACTTC	CASTGLESLGTQYF
.	12	TRBV10-3	TRBJ1-1	.	TGTGCCATCAGTGAGATCGGGTGGGAGGCTTTCTTT	CAISEIGWEAFF
TRBD2	14	TRBV5-1	TRBJ2-7	.	TGCGCCAGCCGACTAGCGGGAGATAGTTACGAGCAGTACTTC	CASRLAGDSYEQYF
.	13	TRBV29-1	TRBJ1-4	.	TGCAGCGTTGAATCGCAGGGCTCTGAAAAACTGTTTTTT	CSVESQGSEKLFF
TRBD1	15	TRBV7-9	TRBJ1-3	.	TGTGCCAGCAGGCCGACAGGGTGGAGCGGAAACACCATATATTTT	CASRPTGWSGNTIYF
.	15	TRBV4-1	TRBJ1-5	.	TGCGCCAGCAGCCAAGATTTGCGTAGCAATCAGCCCCAGCATTTT	CASSQDLRSNQPQHF
TRBD1	15	TRBV5-1	TRBJ2-4	.	TGCGCCAGCAGCTTGGAGGGAGAGGGGGCAAACATTCAGTACTTC	CASSLEGEGANIQYF
.	15	TRBV18	TRBJ2-5	.	TGTGCCAGCTCACCTTATACAGGGCTCGCGGAGACCCAGTACTTC	CASSPYTGLAETQYF
.	15	TRBV7-3	TRBJ1-1	.	TGTGCCAGCAGCTTAATCGGTCCCATGAACACTGAAGCTTTCTTT	CASSLIGPMNTEAFF
.	16	TRBV7-9	TRBJ1-1	.	TGTGCCAGCAGCTCAACAGGACCCGTAAAGAACACTGAAGCTTTCTTT	CASSSTGPVKNTEAFF
TRBD2	14	TRBV15	TRBJ2-7	.	TGTGCCACCAGCAGAAGTGTAGCGGGATACGAGCAGTACTTC	CATSRSVAGYEQYF
.	15	TRBV7-2	TRBJ2-3	.	TGTGCCAGCAGCTTTAGGAGAGACTCCACAGATACGCAGTATTTT	CASSFRRDSTDTQYF
TRBD1	13	TRBV19	TRBJ2-1	.	TGTGCCAGTAGTAGGGACAGGGTCAATGAGCAGTTCTTC	CASSRDRVNEQFF
TRBD2	13	TRBV6-1	TRBJ2-1	once	TGTGCCAGTGCCGGGACTATAAACAATGAGCAGTTCTTC	CASAGTINNEQFF
TRBD2	15	TRBV7-3	TRBJ2-5	.	TGTGCCAGCAGCCTGACTAGCGGATTCCAAGAGACCCAGTACTTC	CASSLTSGFQETQYF
.	13	TRBV5-6	TRBJ2-7	.	TGTGCCAGCAGCTTGTGGCCAGCCTACGAGCAGTACTTC	CASSLWPAYEQYF
TRBD1	12	TRBV10-3	TRBJ1-1	.	TGTGCCGCGACAGGGGGCCGTACTGAAGCTTTCTTT	CAATGGRTEAFF
TRBD1	15	TRBV7-9	TRBJ2-7	few	TGTGCCAGCAGCTTAATTCAGGGGGCGTCCTACGAGCAGTACTTC	CASSLIQGASYEQYF
TRBD1	15	TRBV10-2	TRBJ1-1	.	TGCGCCAGCAGTGAGCCGGGACAGGGGGTCTCTGAAGCCTTCTTT	CASSEPGQGVSEAFF
.	12	TRBV29-1	TRBJ2-7	once	TGCAGCGTTGAAGGTGCGGCCTACGAGCAGTACTTC	CSVEGAAYEQYF
.	13	TRBV27	TRBJ2-3	once	TGTGCCAGCAGTTTAAGCCCGGACAGTTCACAGTATTTT	CASSLSPDSSQYF
TRBD2	20	TRBV4-2	TRBJ2-7	few	TGTGCCAGCAGCCGTTACTCGCCGGGACTAGCGGGAGGGGGTACCTACGAGCAGTACTTC	CASSRYSPGLAGGGTYEQYF
TRBD2	14	TRBV2	TRBJ2-1	.	TGTGCCAGCAGTCCGGGACTAGCGGGCAATGAGCAGTTCTTC	CASSPGLAGNEQFF
.	15	TRBV2	TRBJ1-3	.	TGTGCCAGCAGTGGCCGGGGGGGATCTGGAAACACCATATATTTT	CASSGRGGSGNTIYF
.	16	TRBV21-1	TRBJ1-1	.	TGTGCCAGCAGCAAAAAATCCGGACAGGGCTGCACTGAAGCTTTCTTT	CASSKKSGQGCTEAFF
TRBD2	16	TRBV5-4	TRBJ2-5	.	TGTGCCAGCAGCTTCCCGGGACTAGCGGTACAAGAGACCCAGTACTTC	CASSFPGLAVQETQYF
TRBD1	16	TRBV5-8	TRBJ2-5	.	TGTGCCAGCAGCATGACCGGGACAGCAGTGCAAGAGACCCAGTACTTC	CASSMTGTAVQETQYF
TRBD1	13	TRBV10-3	TRBJ1-5	once	TGTGCCACAAGACAGGGACCAAATCAGCCCCAGCATTTT	CATRQGPNQPQHF
.	15	TRBV28	TRBJ1-5	.	TGTGCCAGCAGTTATGGCCAGCGTGATAATCAGCCCCAGCATTTT	CASSYGQRDNQPQHF
TRBD1	14	TRBV19	TRBJ2-7	.	TGTGCCAGTAGTATACCCGGGACAGGGGCCGAGCAGTACTTC	CASSIPGTGAEQYF
TRBD1	15	TRBV28	TRBJ2-1	.	TGTGCCAGCAGTTCAGGGACAGCTAAGTACGATGAGCAGTTCTTC	CASSSGTAKYDEQFF
.	15	TRBV19	TRBJ2-3	once	TGTGCCAGTAGTATCCGGACAGAGAGCACAGATACGCAGTATTTT	CASSIRTESTDTQYF
TRBD1	15	TRBV10-3	TRBJ2-5	.	TGTGCCATCAGTGGCGGGACAGGGGAGCAAGAGACCCAGTACTTC	CAISGGTGEQETQYF